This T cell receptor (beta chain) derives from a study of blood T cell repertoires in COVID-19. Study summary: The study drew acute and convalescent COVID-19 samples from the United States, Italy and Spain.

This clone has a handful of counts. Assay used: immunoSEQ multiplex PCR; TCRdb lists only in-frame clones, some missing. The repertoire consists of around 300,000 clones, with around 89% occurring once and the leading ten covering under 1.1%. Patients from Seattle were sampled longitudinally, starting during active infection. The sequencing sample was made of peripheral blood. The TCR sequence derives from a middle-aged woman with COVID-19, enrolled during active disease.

The CDR3 nucleotides read TGCGCCAGCAATCTACCAGGACAGCTGAACACTGAAGCTTTCTTT. Translation gives CASNLPGQLNTEAFF. This chain joins TRBV4-1 and TRBJ1-1, with D tentatively TRBD1 (6 bases). Germline V lookup: CDR1 MGHRA, CDR2 YSYEKL. V was trimmed by 7 bases and J by 0 bases, leaving 15 bases between them. The CDR3 extends over 15 amino acids.